The rows below give T cell receptor beta chains drawn from one sample of a study of shared clonotypes between healthy human individuals. Assay used: immunoSEQ multiplex PCR; TCRdb lists only in-frame clones, some missing. Of roughly 2,000,000 clones listed, approximately 94% are singletons. Sequenced input: naive CD8+ T cells sorted from blood. The source is a man aged 18-30 years in good health. CDR3s include the opening cysteine and the closing phenylalanine or tryptophan. Fields, in order: CDR3 DNA, CDR3 protein, D gene, J gene, clone size, V gene. The D gene is left open where the match is weak. Clone size is stated in some rows and not others, as once, few, many or a class when expanded.

TGTGCCAGCAGCTTTGGACTAGCGGGTACCTACAATGAGCAGTTCTTC CASSFGLAGTYNEQFF TRBD2 TRBJ2-1 - TRBV7-2
TGTGCCAGTAGTATAGGGGACGGCTCCTACGAGCAGTACTTC CASSIGDGSYEQYF - TRBJ2-7 - TRBV19
TGTGCCAGCAGCCTATGGACAGGGCCTTACGAGCAGTACTTC CASSLWTGPYEQYF TRBD1 TRBJ2-7 - TRBV5-4
TGTGCCAGCAAAGAGGGAGGGCTTCAAGGTTACGAGCAGTACTTC CASKEGGLQGYEQYF TRBD2 TRBJ2-7 - TRBV27
TGTGCCAGCAGCCCGACACTAGCGGGACTAACAGATACGCAGTATTTT CASSPTLAGLTDTQYF TRBD2 TRBJ2-3 - TRBV7-9
TGTGCCAGCAGTCGACAGGGGGGAAATGAAAAACTGTTTTTT CASSRQGGNEKLFF TRBD1 TRBJ1-4 - TRBV27
TGTGCCAGCAGCTACCCGGGACAGCTAAGACGCTATGGCTACACCTTC CASSYPGQLRRYGYTF TRBD1 TRBJ1-2 - TRBV28
TGTGCCAGCAGCGTAAGTGACGCCTACAGCGGCTACACCTTC CASSVSDAYSGYTF - TRBJ1-2 - TRBV9
TGCGCCAGCAGTCAACCGGGACAGGGATCCTACGAGCAGTACTTC CASSQPGQGSYEQYF TRBD1 TRBJ2-7 - TRBV23-1
TGTGCCAGCAGCCCGCATTTGGACGGAGCTTACGAGCAGTACTTC CASSPHLDGAYEQYF - TRBJ2-7 - TRBV2
TGTGCCAGCAGTTACTCGAAAGGCAGTTCGGTGCAGTACTTC CASSYSKGSSVQYF - TRBJ2-7 - TRBV6-5
TGTGCCACAGGGACTAGCGGGAGCTACGAGCAGTACTTC CATGTSGSYEQYF TRBD2 TRBJ2-7 - TRBV2
TGTGCCAGCTCCCCAGGGGGCATAGGTAATTCACCCCTCCACTTT CASSPGGIGNSPLHF TRBD1 TRBJ1-6 - TRBV6-1
TGTGCCTGGAGTGAAAGTCCGGACAGTTCACCCCTCCACTTT CAWSESPDSSPLHF - TRBJ1-6 - TRBV30
TGTGCCAGCAGCTACATCACTAGCGGGAGGGCCTATAACTACGAGCAGTACTTC CASSYITSGRAYNYEQYF TRBD2 TRBJ2-7 - TRBV7-2
TGTGCCAGCAGCTTGGCACTAGCGGGCTCCTACAATGAGCAGTTCTTC CASSLALAGSYNEQFF TRBD2 TRBJ2-1 - TRBV5-6
TGTGCCAGCAGCCCGATGGGGGTAGGGCTTCAGCCCCAGCATTTT CASSPMGVGLQPQHF - TRBJ1-5 - TRBV7-9
TGCGCCAGCAGCTTGGTGCTAGCGGAGATCACAGATACGCAGTATTTT CASSLVLAEITDTQYF TRBD2 TRBJ2-3 - TRBV5-1
TGTGCCAGCAGCCCTGAGGTTGGTTTGGATGAGCAGTTCTTC CASSPEVGLDEQFF - TRBJ2-1 - TRBV7-8
TGTGCCACCAGGGGGGAAGGGGCTAATGAAAAACTGTTTTTT CATRGEGANEKLFF - TRBJ1-4 once TRBV15
TGCGCCAGCAGCCAAGATGAAAGGGGGTTTTACAATGAGCAGTTCTTC CASSQDERGFYNEQFF - TRBJ2-1 - TRBV4-3
TGCGCCAGCAGCCAAGGTACCGGGAGGGTGTGGAATGAGCAGTTCTTC CASSQGTGRVWNEQFF TRBD2 TRBJ2-1 once TRBV4-1
TGTGCCAGCAGTTACCCCAGAAATGAGCAGTTCTTC CASSYPRNEQFF - TRBJ2-1 - TRBV6-6
TGTGCCTGGAGTTCGGAGGGATACGAGCAGTACTTC CAWSSEGYEQYF - TRBJ2-7 - TRBV30
TGCGCCAGCAGCCAAGGGGGGCTTGGGGCGGGAACGACATTGGGCACAGATACGCAGTATTTT CASSQGGLGAGTTLGTDTQYF - TRBJ2-3 - TRBV4-3
TGTGCCTGGAAAGCAGATTCCTACGAGCAGTACTTC CAWKADSYEQYF - TRBJ2-7 - TRBV30
TGTGCCAGCAGCCACTTCGTGGGCCCTTATAATTCACCCCTCCACTTT CASSHFVGPYNSPLHF - TRBJ1-6 - TRBV28
TGTGCCAGCAGTAGCAGGGAGGCAACAGATACGCAGTATTTT CASSSREATDTQYF - TRBJ2-3 - TRBV27